A single sample is the source of the 18 T cell receptor beta chains below, sequenced in a study of ipilimumab plus nivolumab after autologous stem cell transplantation. Clones were sequenced by immunoSEQ multiplex PCR, and TCRdb holds only the in-frame ones, with some missing. The data hold 10,000 to 15,000 clones, with roughly 75% observed a single time. The source was PBMCs, collected in a trial of ipilimumab plus nivolumab as post-transplant consolidation. The receptors derive from a male donor with multiple myeloma.

V and J are TRBV6-1 and TRBJ2-7; weak D call: TRBD1 (6 bases). The CDR3 contains 15 residues. CDR1 is MNHNS and CDR2 is SASEGT in the germline V gene. Deletions cut 2 bases from V and 2 bases from J, with 13 bases between. CDR3 amino acids: CASSELKDSPYEQYF. The CDR3 coding sequence is TGTGCCAGCAGTGAACTGAAGGACAGCCCCTACGAGCAGTACTTC.

The chain has TRBV30 and TRBJ2-4; D may be TRBD1 (5 bases). The CDR3 consists of 15 residues. Germline V gene sequence: CDR1 GTSNPN, CDR2 SVGIG (reference sequence). V shed 0 bases and J shed 1 base, with 10 bases lying between them. The CDR3: CAWSVQGAAKNIQYF. The CDR3 coding sequence is TGTGCCTGGAGTGTACAAGGGGCGGCCAAAAACATTCAGTACTTC. The entire variable domain, with the rest obtained from reference TRBV30 and TRBJ2-4, is as follows: SQTIHQWPATLVQPVGSPLSLECTVEGTSNPNLYWYRQAAGRGLQLLFYSVGIGQISSEVPQNLSASRPQDRQFILSSKKLLLSDSGFYLCAWSVQGAAKNIQYFGAGTRLSVL.

The V call is TRBV6-5, the J call TRBJ2-7; D gene ambiguous. This CDR3 is built from 14 residues. The germline gives CDR1 MNHEY, CDR2 SVGAGI. Trimming cost V 2 bases and J 3 bases, with 11 bases left between them. CDR3 sequence (DNA): TGTGCCAGCAGTTACCCAGGCTTCCGCTACGAGCAGTACTTC. This sequence encodes CASSYPGFRYEQYF.

The rearrangement links TRBV7-3 to TRBJ2-1, with a tentative D call TRBD1 (6 bases). This CDR3 has 13 residues. Germline CDR1 is SGHTA and CDR2 is FQGTGA. V was shortened by 2 bases and J by 8 bases, with 10 bases between the two germline ends. DNA for the CDR3: TGTGCCAGCAGCTTACCAGGGGCGGATGAGCAGTTCTTC. This gives the protein CASSLPGADEQFF.

J is TRBJ1-4 and V is TRBV4-3; D not resolved. The CDR3 is 12 amino acids. Trimming removed 5 bases from V and 8 bases from J, with 9 bases in between. Germline assignment: CDR1 LGHNA and CDR2 YSLEER. CDR3 loop: CASSRTREKLFF. DNA of the CDR3: TGCGCCAGCAGCAGGACTAGGGAAAAACTGTTTTTT.

CDR3 nucleotide sequence: TGTGCCAGCTCACCAGGCGGGGATTACGAGCAGTACTTC. Translation: CASSPGGDYEQYF. This sequence joins TRBV18 and TRBJ2-7, with D perhaps matching TRBD2 (6 bases). This CDR3 spans 13 amino acids. Trimming stripped 2 bases from V and 4 bases from J, with 9 bases between. Germline V gene data show CDR1 as KGHSH and CDR2 as LQKENI.

By share of the sample, this clone is medium-sized. The chain is built from TRBV18 and TRBJ2-7; D is possibly TRBD1 or TRBD2 (5 bases each). This CDR3 spans 14 amino acids. In germline, CDR1 is KGHSH, CDR2 LQKENI. V was shortened by 2 bases and J by 6 bases, with 14 bases between the two germline ends. The chain's CDR3 is CASSPMQGESEQYF. DNA of the CDR3: TGTGCCAGCTCACCAATGCAGGGAGAGTCCGAGCAGTACTTC.

The J gene is TRBJ2-1, the V gene TRBV27, with 9 bases lining up with TRBD2. V lost 2 bases and J lost 3; bases outside the gene matches: 5. CDR3 length: 16 residues. Germline CDR1 MNHEY, CDR2 SMNVEV (reference sequence). CDR3 bases: TGTGCCAGCAGTTTAAAGGGGACTAGCAACTACAATGAGCAGTTCTTC. Translation: CASSLKGTSNYNEQFF.

This clone has just a few counts. V gene TRBV28 combines with J gene TRBJ2-7, with 7 bases aligning to TRBD2. CDR3 size: 15 residues. Germline V gene lookup returns CDR1 MDHEN and CDR2 SYDVKM. Trimming took 4 bases from V and 6 from J; bases not matched to a gene: 12. The CDR3 DNA is TGTGCCAGCAGTTCCCCCGGGGGGATAAGTGTCGAGCAGTACTTC. Translating it yields CASSSPGGISVEQYF. The full variable domain, its missing parts supplied by reference TRBV28 and TRBJ2-7, is DVKVTQSSRYLVKRTGEKVFLECVQDMDHENMFWYRQDPGLGLRLIYFSYDVKMKEKGDIPEGYSVSREKKERFSLILESASTNQTSMYLCASSSPGGISVEQYFGPGTRLTVT.

The rearrangement joins TRBV5-1 to TRBJ2-5; TRBD1 aligns across 8 bases. Germline V gives CDR1 SGHRS, CDR2 YFSETQ. The CDR3 is 14 residues long. Trimming removed 2 bases from V and 4 bases from J; junction bases left unmatched: 4. CDR3: CASSLGQGLETQYF. In DNA form, the CDR3 reads TGCGCCAGCAGCTTAGGACAGGGCCTAGAGACCCAGTACTTC.

The chain combines TRBV9 with TRBJ1-1, with TRBD1 as a possible D gene (6 bases). Germline assignment: CDR1 SGDLS and CDR2 YYNGEE. The CDR3 loop spans 14 amino acids. V gave up 4 bases and J gave up 3 bases, with 13 bases separating them. The CDR3 protein is CASSPRGGYTEAFF. The CDR3 coding sequence is TGTGCCAGCAGCCCAAGAGGGGGGTACACTGAAGCTTTCTTT.

Concerning this clone: At one of its ends the junction is not consistent with the germline gene, which may arise from a read error. The V call is TRBV7-6, the J call TRBJ2-1; 7 bases match TRBD1. Germline CDR1 is SGHVS and CDR2 is FNYEAQ. This CDR3 spans 13 amino acids. CDR3 nucleotide sequence: TGTGCTAGCAGCTCCCGACAGGGCGGTGAGCAGTTCTTC. Translation gives CASSSRQGGEQFF.

This clone was counted a single time. The J gene is TRBJ2-3, the V gene TRBV5-1; D is unclear. The V gene's germline CDR1 is SGHRS and CDR2 YFSETQ. V gave up 4 bases and J gave up 0 bases, with 9 bases separating them. The CDR3 contains 14 residues. CDR3: CASSPIASTDTQYF. The CDR3 DNA is TGCGCCAGCAGCCCGATAGCTAGCACAGATACGCAGTATTTT.

This rearrangement joins TRBV2 to TRBJ2-3; 10 bases are a match to TRBD2. This CDR3 has 14 amino acids. Germline CDR1 SNHLY, CDR2 FYNNEI. Unmatched junction bases numbered 8, after V lost 6 bases and J lost 8 bases. The CDR3 loop reads CASRRTSGTGTQYF. CDR3 bases: TGTGCCAGCAGACGGACTAGCGGAACCGGTACGCAGTATTTT.

The V gene is TRBV7-9, the J gene TRBJ2-7, with D tentatively TRBD1 (6 bases). V was pared by 5 bases and J by 1 base, with 9 bases between. This CDR3 contains 13 residues. Germline V gene data show CDR1 as SEHNR and CDR2 as FQNEAQ (reference sequence). The CDR3 DNA sequence: TGTGCCAGCAGCCCAGGGACATCCTACGAGCAGTACTTC. It specifies CASSPGTSYEQYF.

The CDR3 sequence: CASSQVVGQGDSPLHF. The CDR3 nucleotides are TGCGCCAGCAGCCAAGTGGTGGGACAGGGAGATTCACCCCTCCACTTT. The rearrangement uses TRBV4-1 and TRBJ1-6; 9 bases fit TRBD1. CDR1 MGHRA and CDR2 YSYEKL come from the germline V gene. Trimming took 1 base from V and 8 from J; bases not matched to a gene: 6. The CDR3 extends over 16 amino acids.

The chain has TRBV9 and TRBJ2-2, with 9 bases that match TRBD2. The V and J ends lost 4 bases and 5 bases, in that order; junction bases with no gene match: 3. The germline gives CDR1 SGDLS, CDR2 YYNGEE. This CDR3 has 14 amino acids. The CDR3 coding sequence is TGTGCCAGCAGCTGGACTAGCGAGACCGGGGAGCTGTTTTTT. Its translation: CASSWTSETGELFF.

The chain employs TRBV9 and TRBJ2-7; D possibly corresponds to TRBD1 (6 bases). There are 15 residues in the CDR3. V was cut by 4 bases and J by 0 bases, with 14 bases left in between. The germline CDR1 and CDR2 sequences are SGDLS and YYNGEE. CDR3 in amino acids: CASSPIGGFSYEQYF. In DNA, the CDR3 is TGTGCCAGCAGCCCTATAGGGGGTTTCTCCTACGAGCAGTACTTC. Full variable domain (missing parts from reference TRBV9 and TRBJ2-7): DSGVTQTPKHLITATGQRVTLRCSPRSGDLSVYWYQQSLDQGLQFLIQYYNGEERAKGNILERFSAQQFPDLHSELNLSSLELGDSALYFCASSPIGGFSYEQYFGPGTRLTVT.